This TCR beta chain originates from a study of blood T cell repertoires in COVID-19. Study summary: There were acute and convalescent COVID-19 samples, and they came from the United States, Italy and Spain. Sources were T cells, B-cell-depleted T cells, or PBMCs; the material itself was cDNA or gDNA.

Profiled with immunoSEQ multiplex PCR; TCRdb holds only in-frame clones, not every one. This table holds over 150,000 clones, 76% found once. Sample: peripheral blood. The TCR comes from an elderly woman with acute or convalescent COVID-19.

The CDR3 region has the DNA TGTGCCAGCAGGGACAGGAATCGCTACGAGCAGTACTTC. It translates to CASRDRNRYEQYF. The chain recombines TRBV13 with TRBJ2-7; TRBD1 matches 7 bases. CDR3 size: 13 residues. The germline gives CDR1 PRHDT, CDR2 FYEKMQ (reference sequence). Losses at the gene ends were 6 bases for V and 3 bases for J; bases not matched to a gene: 5.